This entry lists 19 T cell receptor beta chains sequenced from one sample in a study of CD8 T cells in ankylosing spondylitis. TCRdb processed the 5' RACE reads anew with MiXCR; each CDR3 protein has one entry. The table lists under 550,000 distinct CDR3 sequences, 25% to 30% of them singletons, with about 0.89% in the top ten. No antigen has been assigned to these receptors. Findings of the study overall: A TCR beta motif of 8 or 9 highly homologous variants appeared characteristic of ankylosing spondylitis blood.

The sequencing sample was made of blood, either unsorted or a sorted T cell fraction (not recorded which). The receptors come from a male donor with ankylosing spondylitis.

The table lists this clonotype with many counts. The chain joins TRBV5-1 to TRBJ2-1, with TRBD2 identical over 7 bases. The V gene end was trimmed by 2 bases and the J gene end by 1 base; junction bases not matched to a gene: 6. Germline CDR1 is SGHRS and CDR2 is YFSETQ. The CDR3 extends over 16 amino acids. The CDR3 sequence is CASSFSTSDSYNEQFF. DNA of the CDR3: TGCGCCAGCAGCTTCAGTACTAGCGATTCCTACAATGAGCAGTTCTTC.

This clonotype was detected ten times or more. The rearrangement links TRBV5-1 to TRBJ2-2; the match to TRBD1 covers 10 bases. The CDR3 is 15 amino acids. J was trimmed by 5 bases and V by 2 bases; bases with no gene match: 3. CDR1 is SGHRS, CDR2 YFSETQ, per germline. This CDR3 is CASSFDRGQTGELFF. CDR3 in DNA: TGCGCCAGCAGCTTTGACAGGGGGCAGACCGGGGAGCTGTTTTTT.

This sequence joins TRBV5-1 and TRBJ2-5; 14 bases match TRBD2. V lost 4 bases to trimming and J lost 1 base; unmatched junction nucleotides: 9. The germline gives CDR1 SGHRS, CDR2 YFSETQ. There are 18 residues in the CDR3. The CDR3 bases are TGCGCCAGCAGCCTGCAGGGGACTAGCGGGAGTTCCCAAGAGACCCAGTACTTC. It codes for CASSLQGTSGSSQETQYF.

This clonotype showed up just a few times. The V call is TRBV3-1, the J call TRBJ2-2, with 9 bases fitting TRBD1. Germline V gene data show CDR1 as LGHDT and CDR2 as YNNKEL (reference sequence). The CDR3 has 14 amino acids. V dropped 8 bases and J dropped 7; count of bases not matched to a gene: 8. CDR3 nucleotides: TGTGCCAGCCACCGATCGGACAGGGGCGGGGAGCTGTTTTTT. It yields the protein CASHRSDRGGELFF.

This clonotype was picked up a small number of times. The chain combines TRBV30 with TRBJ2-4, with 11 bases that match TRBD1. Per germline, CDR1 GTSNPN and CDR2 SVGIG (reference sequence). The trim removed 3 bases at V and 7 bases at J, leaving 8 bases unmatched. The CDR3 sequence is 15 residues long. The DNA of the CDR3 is TGTGCCTGGAGCCGTGCTGGGACAGGGGGGAACATTCAGTACTTC. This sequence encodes CAWSRAGTGGNIQYF.

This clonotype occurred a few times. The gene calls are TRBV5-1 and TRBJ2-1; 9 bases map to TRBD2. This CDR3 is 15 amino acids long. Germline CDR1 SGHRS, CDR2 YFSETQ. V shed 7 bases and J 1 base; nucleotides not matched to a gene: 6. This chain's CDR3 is CASGISGRSYNEQFF. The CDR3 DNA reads TGCGCCAGCGGAATCAGCGGGAGGTCCTACAATGAGCAGTTCTTC.

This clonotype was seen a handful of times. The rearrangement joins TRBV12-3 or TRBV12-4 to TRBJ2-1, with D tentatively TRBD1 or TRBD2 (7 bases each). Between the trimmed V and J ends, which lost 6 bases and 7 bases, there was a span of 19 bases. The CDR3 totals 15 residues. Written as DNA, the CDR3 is TGTGCCAGCAGCGCCCAGGGGGGGATGGAGAATGAGCAGTTCTTC. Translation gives CASSAQGGMENEQFF.

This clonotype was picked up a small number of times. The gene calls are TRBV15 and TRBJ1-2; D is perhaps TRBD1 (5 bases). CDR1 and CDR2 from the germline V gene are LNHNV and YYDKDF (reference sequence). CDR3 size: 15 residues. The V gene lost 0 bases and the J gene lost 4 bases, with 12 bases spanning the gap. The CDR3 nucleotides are TGTGCCACCAGCAGAGATGGGGGAGAAGGCTATGGCTACACCTTC. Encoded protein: CATSRDGGEGYGYTF.

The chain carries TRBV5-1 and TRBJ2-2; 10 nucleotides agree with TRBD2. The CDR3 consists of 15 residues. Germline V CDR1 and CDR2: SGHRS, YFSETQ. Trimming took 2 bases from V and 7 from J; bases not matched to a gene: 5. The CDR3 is CASSFGTSDGGELFF. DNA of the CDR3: TGCGCCAGCAGCTTTGGGACTAGCGACGGCGGGGAGCTGTTTTTT.

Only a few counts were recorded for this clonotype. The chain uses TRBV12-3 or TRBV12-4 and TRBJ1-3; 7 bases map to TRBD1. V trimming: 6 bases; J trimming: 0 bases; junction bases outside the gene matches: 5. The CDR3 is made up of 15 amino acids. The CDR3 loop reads CASRLDRLSGNTIYF. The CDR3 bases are TGTGCCAGCAGACTGGACAGGCTCTCTGGAAACACCATATATTTT.

CDR3: CATSDGGPTEAFF. Here the CDR3 DNA reads TGTGCCACCAGTGATGGGGGGCCTACTGAAGCTTTCTTT. The chain employs TRBV24-1 and TRBJ1-1, with D possibly matching TRBD1 (6 bases). This CDR3 region has 13 residues. Trimming removed 3 bases at V and 5 bases at J, with 9 bases between. Germline assignment: CDR1 KGHDR and CDR2 SFDVKD.

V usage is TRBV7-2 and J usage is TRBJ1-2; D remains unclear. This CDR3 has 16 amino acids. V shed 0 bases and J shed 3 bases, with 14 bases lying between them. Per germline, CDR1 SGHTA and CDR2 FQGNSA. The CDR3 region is CASSLALGRQDYGYTF. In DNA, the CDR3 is TGTGCCAGCAGCTTAGCGCTTGGCAGGCAGGACTATGGCTACACCTTC.

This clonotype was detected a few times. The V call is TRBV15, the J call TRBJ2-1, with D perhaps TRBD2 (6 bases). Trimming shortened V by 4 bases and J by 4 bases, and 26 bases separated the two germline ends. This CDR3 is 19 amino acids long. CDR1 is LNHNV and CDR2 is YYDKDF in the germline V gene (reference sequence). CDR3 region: CATSIRTGLYTDEYNEQFF. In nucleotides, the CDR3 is TGTGCCACCAGCATCCGCACGGGACTTTACACCGACGAATACAATGAGCAGTTCTTC.

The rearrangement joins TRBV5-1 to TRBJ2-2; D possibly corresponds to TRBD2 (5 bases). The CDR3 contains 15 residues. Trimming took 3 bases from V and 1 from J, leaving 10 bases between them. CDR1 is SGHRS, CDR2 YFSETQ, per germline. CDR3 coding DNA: TGCGCCAGCAGCTGGGGAGCGGAGAACACCGGGGAGCTGTTTTTT. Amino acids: CASSWGAENTGELFF.

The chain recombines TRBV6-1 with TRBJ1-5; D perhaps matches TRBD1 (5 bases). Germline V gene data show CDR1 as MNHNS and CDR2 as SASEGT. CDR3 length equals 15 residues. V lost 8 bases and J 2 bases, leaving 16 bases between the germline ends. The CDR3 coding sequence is TGTGCCAGCCTTTTCAGGGTTGTGGGCAATCAGCCCCAGCATTTT. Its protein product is CASLFRVVGNQPQHF.

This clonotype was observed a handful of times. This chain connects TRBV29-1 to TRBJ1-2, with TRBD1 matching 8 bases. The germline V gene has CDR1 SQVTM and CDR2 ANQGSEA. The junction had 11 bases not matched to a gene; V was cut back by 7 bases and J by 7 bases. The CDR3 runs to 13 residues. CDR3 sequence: CSARTGTPSGYTF. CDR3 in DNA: TGCAGCGCCCGGACAGGGACCCCGTCTGGCTACACCTTC.

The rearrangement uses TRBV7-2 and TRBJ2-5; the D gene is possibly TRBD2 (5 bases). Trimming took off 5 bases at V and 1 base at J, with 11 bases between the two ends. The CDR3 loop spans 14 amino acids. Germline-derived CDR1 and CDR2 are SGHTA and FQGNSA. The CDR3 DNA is TGTGCCAGCAGCCCGAGGGCTTCCCAAGAGACCCAGTACTTC. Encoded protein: CASSPRASQETQYF.

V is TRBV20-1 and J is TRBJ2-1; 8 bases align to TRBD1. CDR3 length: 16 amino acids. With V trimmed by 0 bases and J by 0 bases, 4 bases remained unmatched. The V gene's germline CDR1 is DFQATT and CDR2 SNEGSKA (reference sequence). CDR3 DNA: TGCAGTGCTAGAGATTCGACAGGGGCCTCCTACAATGAGCAGTTCTTC. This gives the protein CSARDSTGASYNEQFF.

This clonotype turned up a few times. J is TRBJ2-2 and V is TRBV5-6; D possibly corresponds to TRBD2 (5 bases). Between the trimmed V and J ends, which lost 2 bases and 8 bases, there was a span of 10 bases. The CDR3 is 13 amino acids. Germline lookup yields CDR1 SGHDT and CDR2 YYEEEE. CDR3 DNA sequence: TGTGCCAGCAGCTTACTTCGGGGTGGGGAGCTGTTTTTT. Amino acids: CASSLLRGGELFF.